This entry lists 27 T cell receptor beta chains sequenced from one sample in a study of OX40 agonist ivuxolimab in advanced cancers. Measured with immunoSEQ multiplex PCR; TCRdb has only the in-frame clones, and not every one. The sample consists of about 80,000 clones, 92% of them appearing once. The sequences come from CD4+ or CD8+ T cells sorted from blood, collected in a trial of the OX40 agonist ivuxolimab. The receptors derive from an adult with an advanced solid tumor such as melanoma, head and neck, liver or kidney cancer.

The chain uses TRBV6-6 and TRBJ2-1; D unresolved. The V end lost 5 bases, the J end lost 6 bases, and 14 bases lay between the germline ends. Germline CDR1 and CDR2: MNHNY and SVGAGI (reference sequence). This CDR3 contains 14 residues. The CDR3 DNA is TGTGCCAGCAGTCCCCAAACATCTTTCAATGAGCAGTTCTTC. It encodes CASSPQTSFNEQFF.

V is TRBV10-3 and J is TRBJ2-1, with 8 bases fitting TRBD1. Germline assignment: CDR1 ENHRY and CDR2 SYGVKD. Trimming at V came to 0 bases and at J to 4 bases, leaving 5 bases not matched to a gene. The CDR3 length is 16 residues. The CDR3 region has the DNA TGTGCCATCAGTGAGTCGTGGCAGGGGGCGTACAATGAGCAGTTCTTC. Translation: CAISESWQGAYNEQFF.

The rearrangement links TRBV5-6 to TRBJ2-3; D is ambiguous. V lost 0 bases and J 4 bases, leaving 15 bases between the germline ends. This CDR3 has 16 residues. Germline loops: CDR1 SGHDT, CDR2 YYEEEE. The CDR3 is CASSLATWVGSDTQYF. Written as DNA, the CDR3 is TGTGCCAGCAGCTTGGCCACCTGGGTAGGGTCAGATACGCAGTATTTT.

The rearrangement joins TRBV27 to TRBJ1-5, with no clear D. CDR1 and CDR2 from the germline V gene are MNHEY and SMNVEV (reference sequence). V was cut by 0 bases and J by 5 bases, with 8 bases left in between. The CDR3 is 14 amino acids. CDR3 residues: CASSLSGFYQPQHF. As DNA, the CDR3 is TGTGCCAGCAGTTTATCAGGATTCTATCAGCCCCAGCATTTT.

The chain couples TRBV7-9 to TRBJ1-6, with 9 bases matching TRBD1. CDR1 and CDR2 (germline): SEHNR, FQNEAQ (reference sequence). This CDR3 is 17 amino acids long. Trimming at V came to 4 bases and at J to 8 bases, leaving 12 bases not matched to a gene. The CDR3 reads CASSYEMGQGIDSPLHF. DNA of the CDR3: TGTGCCAGCAGCTATGAAATGGGACAGGGAATTGATTCACCCCTCCACTTT.

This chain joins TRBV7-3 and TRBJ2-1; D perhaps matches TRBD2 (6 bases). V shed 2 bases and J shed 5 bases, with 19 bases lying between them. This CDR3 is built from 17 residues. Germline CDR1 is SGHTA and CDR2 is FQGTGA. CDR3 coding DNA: TGTGCCAGCAGCTTAGGCGGGACCCGAGCGGAAAACAATGAGCAGTTCTTC. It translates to CASSLGGTRAENNEQFF.

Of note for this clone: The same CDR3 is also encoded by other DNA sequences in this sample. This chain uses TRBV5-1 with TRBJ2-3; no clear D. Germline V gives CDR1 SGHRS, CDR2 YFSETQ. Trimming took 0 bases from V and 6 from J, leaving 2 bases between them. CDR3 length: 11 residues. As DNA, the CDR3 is TGCGCCAGCAGCTTGGGCGATACGCAGTATTTT. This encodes CASSLGDTQYF.

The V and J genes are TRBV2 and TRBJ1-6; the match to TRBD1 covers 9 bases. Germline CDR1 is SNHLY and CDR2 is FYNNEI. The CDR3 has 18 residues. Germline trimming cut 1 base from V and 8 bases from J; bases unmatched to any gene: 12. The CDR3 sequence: CASSEEKTGTGWHSPLHF. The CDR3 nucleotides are TGTGCCAGCAGTGAAGAGAAAACGGGGACAGGGTGGCATTCACCCCTCCACTTT.

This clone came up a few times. CDR3 nucleotides: TGTGCCAGCAGCTCCAGAGCCTACGAGCAGTACTTC. Amino acids: CASSSRAYEQYF. The V call is TRBV11-2, the J call TRBJ2-7, with D unclear. V gave up 4 bases and J gave up 2 bases, with 6 bases separating them. The CDR3 consists of 12 residues. CDR1 is SGHAT and CDR2 is FQNNGV in the germline V gene.

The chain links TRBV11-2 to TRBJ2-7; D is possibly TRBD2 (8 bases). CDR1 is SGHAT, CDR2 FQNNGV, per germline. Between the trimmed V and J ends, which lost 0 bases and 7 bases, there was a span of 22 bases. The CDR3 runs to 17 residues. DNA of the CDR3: TGTGCCAGCAGCTTAGAAATTAGTCCGGGAGGGGGCAGGGAGCAGTACTTC. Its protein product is CASSLEISPGGGREQYF.

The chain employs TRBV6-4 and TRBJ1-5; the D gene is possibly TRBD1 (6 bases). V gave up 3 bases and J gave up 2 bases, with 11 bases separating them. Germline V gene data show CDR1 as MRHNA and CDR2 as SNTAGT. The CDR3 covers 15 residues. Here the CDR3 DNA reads TGTGCCAGCAGTGAGGGGGCGGGGGGCAATCAGCCCCAGCATTTT. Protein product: CASSEGAGGNQPQHF.

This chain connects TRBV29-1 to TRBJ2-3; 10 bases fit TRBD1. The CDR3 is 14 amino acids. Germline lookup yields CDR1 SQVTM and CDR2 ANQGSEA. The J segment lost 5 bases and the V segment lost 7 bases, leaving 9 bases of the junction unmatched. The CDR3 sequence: CSAPGQGLQDTQYF. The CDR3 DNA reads TGCAGCGCCCCGGGACAGGGGCTACAAGATACGCAGTATTTT.

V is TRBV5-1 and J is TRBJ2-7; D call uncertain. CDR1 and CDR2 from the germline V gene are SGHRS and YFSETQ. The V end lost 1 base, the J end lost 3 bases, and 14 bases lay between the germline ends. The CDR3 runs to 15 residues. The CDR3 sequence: CASSLTDGDFYEQYF. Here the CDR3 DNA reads TGCGCCAGCAGCTTGACTGACGGAGACTTCTACGAGCAGTACTTC.

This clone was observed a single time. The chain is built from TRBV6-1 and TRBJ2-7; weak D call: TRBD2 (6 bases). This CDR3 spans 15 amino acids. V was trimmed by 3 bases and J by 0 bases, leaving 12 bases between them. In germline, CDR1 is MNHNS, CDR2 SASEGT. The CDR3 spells CASSDRGTLSYEQYF. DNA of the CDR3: TGTGCCAGCAGTGACCGCGGGACCCTCTCCTACGAGCAGTACTTC.

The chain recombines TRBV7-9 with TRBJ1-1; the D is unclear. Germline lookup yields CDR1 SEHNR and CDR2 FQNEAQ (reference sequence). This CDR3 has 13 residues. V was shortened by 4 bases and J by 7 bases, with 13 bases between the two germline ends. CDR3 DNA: TGTGCCAGCAGCTCAAACGGAGGTCTTGAAGCTTTCTTT. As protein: CASSSNGGLEAFF.

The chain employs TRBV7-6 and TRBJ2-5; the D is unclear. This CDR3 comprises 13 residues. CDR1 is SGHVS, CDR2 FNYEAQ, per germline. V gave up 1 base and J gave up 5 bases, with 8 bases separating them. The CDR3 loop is CASSLEVVETQYF. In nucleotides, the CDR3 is TGTGCCAGCAGCTTAGAGGTGGTGGAGACCCAGTACTTC.

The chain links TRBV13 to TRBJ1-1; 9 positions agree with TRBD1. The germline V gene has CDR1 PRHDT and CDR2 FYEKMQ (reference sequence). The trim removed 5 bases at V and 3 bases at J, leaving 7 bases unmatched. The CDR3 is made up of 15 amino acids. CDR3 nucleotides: TGTGCCAGCAGCCACCCGGGACAGGGTTACACTGAAGCTTTCTTT. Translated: CASSHPGQGYTEAFF.

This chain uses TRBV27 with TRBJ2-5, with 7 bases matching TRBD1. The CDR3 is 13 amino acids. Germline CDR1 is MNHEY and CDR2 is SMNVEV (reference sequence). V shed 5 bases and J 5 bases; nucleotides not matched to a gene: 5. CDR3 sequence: CASSPGGTETQYF. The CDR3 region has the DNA TGTGCCAGCAGTCCAGGGGGTACGGAGACCCAGTACTTC.

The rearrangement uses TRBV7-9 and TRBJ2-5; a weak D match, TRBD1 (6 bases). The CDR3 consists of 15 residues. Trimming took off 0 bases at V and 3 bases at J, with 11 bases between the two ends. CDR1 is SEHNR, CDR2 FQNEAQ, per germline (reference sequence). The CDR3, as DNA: TGTGCCAGCAGCTTAGCGCCACAGGGCAAAGAGACCCAGTACTTC. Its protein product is CASSLAPQGKETQYF.

DNA for the CDR3: TGTGCCAGCAGCTTCACGACTACTAATGAGCAGTTCTTC. Protein product: CASSFTTTNEQFF. This chain joins TRBV7-9 and TRBJ2-1; possible D gene TRBD2, 5 bases. There are 13 residues in the CDR3. The V gene lost 3 bases and the J gene lost 7 bases, with 10 bases spanning the gap. CDR1 is SEHNR and CDR2 is FQNEAQ in the germline V gene (reference sequence).

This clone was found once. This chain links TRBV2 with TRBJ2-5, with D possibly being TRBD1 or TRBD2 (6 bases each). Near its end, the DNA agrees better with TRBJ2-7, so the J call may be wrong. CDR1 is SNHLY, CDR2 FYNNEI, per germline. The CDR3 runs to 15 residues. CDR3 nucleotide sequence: TGTGCCAGCATGGAGACAGGAGGGTTGACCTACGAGCAGTACTTC. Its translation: CASMETGGLTYEQYF.

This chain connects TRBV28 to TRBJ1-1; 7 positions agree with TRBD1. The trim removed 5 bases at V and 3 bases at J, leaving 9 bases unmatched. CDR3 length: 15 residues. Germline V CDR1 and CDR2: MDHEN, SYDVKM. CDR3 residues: CASSLQGITYTEAFF. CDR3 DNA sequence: TGTGCCAGCAGTCTACAGGGGATAACGTACACTGAAGCTTTCTTT.

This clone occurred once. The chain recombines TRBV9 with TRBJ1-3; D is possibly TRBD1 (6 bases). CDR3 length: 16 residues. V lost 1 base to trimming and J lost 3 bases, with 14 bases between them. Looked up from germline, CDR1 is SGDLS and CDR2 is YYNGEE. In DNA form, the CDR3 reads TGTGCCAGCAGCGTATCTCGGGGGCTAGGTGGAAACACCATATATTTT. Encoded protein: CASSVSRGLGGNTIYF.

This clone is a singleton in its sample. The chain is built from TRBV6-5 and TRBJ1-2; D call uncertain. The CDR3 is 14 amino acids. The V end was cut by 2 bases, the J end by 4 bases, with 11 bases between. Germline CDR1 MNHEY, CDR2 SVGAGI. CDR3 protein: CASSYTDLGYGYTF. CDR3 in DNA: TGTGCCAGCAGTTACACGGACCTGGGCTATGGCTACACCTTC.

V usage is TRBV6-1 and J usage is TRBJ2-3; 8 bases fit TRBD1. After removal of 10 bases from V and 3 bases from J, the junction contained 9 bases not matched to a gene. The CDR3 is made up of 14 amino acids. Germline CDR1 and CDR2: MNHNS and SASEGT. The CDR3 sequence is CATLDRGETDTQYF. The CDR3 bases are TGTGCCACCTTAGACAGGGGAGAGACAGATACGCAGTATTTT.

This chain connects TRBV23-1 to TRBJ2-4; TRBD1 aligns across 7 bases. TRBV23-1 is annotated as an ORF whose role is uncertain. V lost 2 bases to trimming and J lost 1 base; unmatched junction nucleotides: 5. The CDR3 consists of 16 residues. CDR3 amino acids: CASSQRLQGAKNIQYF. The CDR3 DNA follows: TGCGCCAGCAGTCAAAGACTACAGGGGGCCAAAAACATTCAGTACTTC.

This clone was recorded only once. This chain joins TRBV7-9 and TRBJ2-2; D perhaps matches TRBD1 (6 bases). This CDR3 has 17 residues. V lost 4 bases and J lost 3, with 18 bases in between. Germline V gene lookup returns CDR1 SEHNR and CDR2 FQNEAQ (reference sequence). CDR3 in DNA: TGTGCCAGCAGCTGGATAGGGGACACAACCTACACCGGGGAGCTGTTTTTT. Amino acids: CASSWIGDTTYTGELFF.